The 18 T cell receptor beta chains below come from one sample, sequenced in a study of T cell changes during pregnancy in multiple sclerosis. Clones were sequenced by immunoSEQ multiplex PCR, and TCRdb holds only the in-frame ones, with some missing. The sample shows 50,000 to 70,000 clones, 80% to 95% of them seen only once. The sample in question was peripheral blood, obtained in the first trimester of pregnancy. These receptors all stem from a female donor with multiple sclerosis, enrolled in a pregnancy study.

This clone appeared once. This sequence joins TRBV18 and TRBJ1-6, with D unclear. V dropped 4 bases and J dropped 6 bases, with 34 bases sitting between them. The germline gives CDR1 KGHSH, CDR2 LQKENI. CDR3 length equals 22 residues. The CDR3 DNA reads as TGTGCCAGCTCACTTTTATCTAGCTCCTATAATTCACCCCTCCAAGGTAATTCACCCCTCCACTTT. Its protein product is CASSLLSSSYNSPLQGNSPLHF.

A single count supports this clone. The genes are TRBV4-3 and TRBJ1-3; no clear D. Germline CDR1 and CDR2: LGHNA and YSLEER. There are 17 residues in the CDR3. Trimming pared 1 base from V and 0 bases from J, leaving 13 bases between. CDR3 sequence reads: CASSQVKGVSSGNTIYF. CDR3 DNA sequence: TGCGCCAGCAGCCAAGTCAAAGGAGTGAGCTCTGGAAACACCATATATTTT.

The V and J genes are TRBV7-3 and TRBJ2-3, with D perhaps TRBD2 (5 bases). With 3 bases removed from V and 2 bases from J, the gap between germline ends came to 12 bases. The CDR3 consists of 15 residues. Germline V gives CDR1 SGHTA, CDR2 FQGTGA. As DNA, the CDR3 is TGTGCCAGCAGCTTTACGAGAGCGGTCACAGATACGCAGTATTTT. Translation: CASSFTRAVTDTQYF.

This clone was picked up one time. The chain is built from TRBV10-3 and TRBJ1-1; 7 bases fit TRBD1. The CDR3 consists of 13 residues. Germline V CDR1 and CDR2: ENHRY, SYGVKD. Trimming removed 7 bases from V and 3 bases from J; junction bases left unmatched: 5. CDR3 DNA: TGTGCCATCACTCGTACAGGGGACACTGAAGCTTTCTTT. This sequence encodes CAITRTGDTEAFF.

The V and J genes are TRBV7-6 and TRBJ1-1; D gene uncertain. Trimming cost V 1 base and J 1 base, with 10 bases left between them. Germline V CDR1 and CDR2: SGHVS, FNYEAQ. The CDR3 sequence is 15 residues long. CDR3 nucleotide sequence: TGTGCCAGCAGCTTAGATAGCGGCCCGAACACTGAAGCTTTCTTT. Its protein is CASSLDSGPNTEAFF.

This sequence joins TRBV30 and TRBJ1-4; D gene uncertain. With 5 bases removed from V and 5 bases from J, the gap between germline ends came to 12 bases. This CDR3 spans 13 amino acids. Per the germline V gene, CDR1 is GTSNPN and CDR2 is SVGIG (reference sequence). The CDR3 region is CAWDNSKNEKLFF. CDR3 coding DNA: TGTGCCTGGGACAACTCTAAGAATGAAAAACTGTTTTTT. Based on the CDR3 plus reference TRBV30 and TRBJ1-4, the full variable domain is SQTIHQWPATLVQPVGSPLSLECTVEGTSNPNLYWYRQAAGRGLQLLFYSVGIGQISSEVPQNLSASRPQDRQFILSSKKLLLSDSGFYLCAWDNSKNEKLFFGSGTQLSVL.

This chain links TRBV5-6 with TRBJ1-6; D is uncertain. The CDR3 is 11 residues long. The ends were cut back, 4 bases at V and 12 bases at J, with 8 bases in the middle. Germline V gene lookup returns CDR1 SGHDT and CDR2 YYEEEE. CDR3 sequence: CASSPSVPLHF. The CDR3 DNA reads as TGTGCCAGCAGCCCTTCGGTACCCCTCCACTTT.

This rearrangement joins TRBV9 to TRBJ1-1; TRBD1 might be the D (6 bases). CDR1 is SGDLS and CDR2 is YYNGEE in the germline V gene. The CDR3 spans 16 residues. V lost 0 bases and J lost 1, with 13 bases in between. CDR3: CASSVAPGEWNTEAFF. DNA for the CDR3: TGTGCCAGCAGCGTAGCCCCAGGGGAGTGGAACACTGAAGCTTTCTTT.

The V call is TRBV11-2, the J call TRBJ2-1; 7 nucleotides align to TRBD2. V shed 3 bases, J shed 10 bases, and the junction held 15 bases outside the gene matches. The CDR3 loop spans 16 amino acids. The V gene's germline CDR1 is SGHAT and CDR2 FQNNGV. The CDR3 DNA sequence: TGTGCCAGCAGCTTGCAGACTAGCCAGATCCCCCGGGAGCAGTTCTTC. This encodes CASSLQTSQIPREQFF.

The chain joins TRBV6-5 to TRBJ1-2, with unresolved D. V was shortened by 0 bases and J by 3 bases, with 11 bases between the two germline ends. Germline V gene lookup returns CDR1 MNHEY and CDR2 SVGAGI. The CDR3 runs 15 residues. CDR3 loop: CASSYSIPGYYGYTF. The CDR3 DNA follows: TGTGCCAGCAGTTACTCGATTCCAGGCTACTATGGCTACACCTTC.

The chain is built from TRBV7-2 and TRBJ2-7, with D perhaps TRBD1 (5 bases). This CDR3 comprises 14 residues. The V and J ends lost 0 bases and 2 bases respectively, with 8 bases between them. Germline CDR1 reads SGHTA; CDR2 reads FQGNSA. The CDR3: CASSLAGAPYEQYF. The CDR3 region has the DNA TGTGCCAGCAGCTTAGCAGGGGCCCCCTACGAGCAGTACTTC. Looking up the rest from reference TRBV7-2 and TRBJ2-7 gives the full variable domain: GAGVSQSPSNKVTEKGKDVELRCDPISGHTALYWYRQSLGQGLEFLIYFQGNSAPDKSGLPSDRFSAERTGGSVSTLTIQRTQQEDSAVYLCASSLAGAPYEQYFGPGTRLTVT.

The rearrangement links TRBV4-1 to TRBJ1-2; D might be TRBD1 (6 bases). The V gene's germline CDR1 is MGHRA and CDR2 YSYEKL. This CDR3 spans 17 amino acids. V lost 5 bases to trimming and J lost 5 bases, with 24 bases between them. CDR3 nucleotides: TGCGCCAGCAGCAAGATACGACAGGTCGATGAAGGGTATGGCTACACCTTC. The encoded protein is CASSKIRQVDEGYGYTF.

J is TRBJ1-4 and V is TRBV7-3; 7 bases agree with TRBD1. This CDR3 has 14 amino acids. V lost 5 bases to trimming and J lost 7 bases; unmatched junction nucleotides: 7. Germline lookup yields CDR1 SGHTA and CDR2 FQGTGA. CDR3 protein: CASSAGTVGEKLFF. The DNA for the CDR3 is TGTGCCAGCAGCGCCGGGACAGTGGGTGAAAAACTGTTTTTT.

This chain uses TRBV7-7 with TRBJ2-5, with D perhaps matching TRBD2 (5 bases). CDR1 SSHAT and CDR2 FNYEAQ come from the germline V gene (reference sequence). Trimming took 2 bases from V and 4 from J, leaving 11 bases between them. This CDR3 has 14 residues. The CDR3 nucleotides read TGTGCCAGCAGCTTAAACGCACTAGGAGAGACCCAGTACTTC. Its translation: CASSLNALGETQYF.

This chain links TRBV12-1 with TRBJ2-3; the table's D call TRBD2 went unverified against the DNA. TRBV12-1 is an annotated pseudogene. The CDR3 contains 17 residues. CDR3 amino acids: CASSFSLADPPPDTQYF. The CDR3 bases are TGTGCCAGCAGCTTTTCTCTAGCGGACCCCCCTCCGGATACGCAGTATTTT.

This rearrangement joins TRBV4-1 to TRBJ2-3, with D perhaps TRBD2 (6 bases). Trimming took 0 bases from V and 9 from J, leaving 19 bases between them. The CDR3 has 16 amino acids. From germline, CDR1 is MGHRA and CDR2 YSYEKL. The CDR3 nucleotides read TGCGCCAGCAGCCAAGAATATAGCGGCGTACAACGGACGCAGTATTTT. Its protein product is CASSQEYSGVQRTQYF.

V is TRBV30 and J is TRBJ1-2; D possibly corresponds to TRBD1 (6 bases). V was pared by 1 base and J by 4 bases, with 10 bases between. CDR1 and CDR2 from the germline V gene are GTSNPN and SVGIG (reference sequence). The CDR3 length is 13 residues. CDR3 sequence reads: CAWSGQAIYGYTF. DNA of the CDR3: TGTGCCTGGAGTGGACAGGCCATCTATGGCTACACCTTC.

The V gene is TRBV11-1, the J gene TRBJ1-3, with TRBD1 matching 11 bases. V lost 7 bases to trimming and J lost 3 bases; unmatched junction nucleotides: 5. In germline, CDR1 is SGHAT, CDR2 FQDESV (reference sequence). This CDR3 is 15 amino acids long. The CDR3 DNA follows: TGTGCCAGCACCTCGGACAGGGGGCTTGGAAACACCATATATTTT. The encoded protein is CASTSDRGLGNTIYF.